This T cell receptor (beta chain) was obtained from a study of T cell responses to AZD1222 COVID-19 vaccine (dated by TCRdb to 2020 to 2023). Concerning the study at large: TCR sequencing covered 230 to 250 trial participants: approximately 200 given two doses of AZD1222 and some 25 given two doses of MenACWY control vaccine. Trial participants were enrolled by age into 18-55, 56-69 and 70-plus year subgroups, with 148, 28 and 57 TCR-sequenced participants respectively. The research as a whole found: Most participants were white British and females outnumbered males, and the authors suggested that clonal diversity may have been underestimated. Reportedly, almost half of the unique spike-specific TCRs recognized epitopes lying outside the regions that are mutated in the B.1.351 and B.1.1.7 variants. Conclusions about previously exposed vaccinees were limited because only six or seven AZD1222 recipients were SARS-CoV-2 seropositive at baseline. Because no samples from the day 14 peak response were available, repertoires could be characterized only after the peak T cell response. CD4 TCRs associated with the vaccine covered the entire spike protein, and the dominant responses were in regions 160-218 and 743-854. In the small 56-69-year group, the increase in depth fell short of significance, most likely because of low power. After two AZD1222 doses, spike-specific TCR breadth and depth were significantly higher than at day 0 and than in MenACWY recipients.

In the case of this clone: The specificity of this receptor is unknown. Per-nucleotide qualities are absent, and no much larger clonotype sits a single base away.

The CDR3 regions of human TCRbeta chains were analyzed by immunosequencing. Concerning the study's data processing: Repertoire TCRs were checked for matches against a reference library of SARS-CoV-2-specific TCRs that had been generated using the MIRA antigen-specificity platform. Breadth meant the fraction of unique TCRs that were SARS-CoV-2-associated, whereas depth meant the fraction of total T cells that were SARS-CoV-2-associated. Using the MIRA data, each spike-specific TCR was mapped to the spike region that the TCR reacts to and placed in a CD4 or CD8 class. Log10-transformed breadth and depth values were compared by one-way ANOVA with Sidak's multiple comparisons tests. Entries here come from immuneACCESS through TCRdb and include only in-frame sequences with V and J called. Some clones fail to appear in such tables; in the studies checked, an unresolved V gene covers under half of the shortfall, and the cause of the remainder is unknown. For V, J and clone size, that table is used; D and trimming come from the DNA. The sample table shows 150,000 or so clones, and approximately 94% are seen once. 4% to 5.5% of the sample is in the top ten clones.

The sample's time point, from its label and the paper: about 28 days (+/-7) after the second vaccine dose. AZD1222 recipients with second doses at about 4 weeks or about 12 weeks were pooled, because spike-specific TCR depth and breadth did not differ between schedules. Vaccinee samples came from UK trials COV001 and COV002, including a single-blind randomized controlled phase 2/3 trial of AZD1222 (ChAdOx1 nCoV-19) in healthy adults. Trial participant PBMC samples were collected at day 0 and day 28 after the second dose for TCRbeta chain sequencing. The germline ends are 8 bases apart after V is trimmed by 2 bases and J by 2 bases. The germline V gene (reference sequence) provides CDR1 LNHNV and CDR2 YYDKDF. The CDR3, from cysteine to phenylalanine, totals 14 residues. Here the CDR3 DNA is all that survives: 42 bases in frame from base 1.

Recombination joined TRBV15 with TRBJ2-3, with the D gene call left open. The TCR comes from an adult who received the AZD1222 COVID-19 vaccine. The sample was peripheral blood, taken 28 days after the second AZD1222 dose. The sequenced DNA: TGTGCCACCAGCAGATTCCCGCTCACAGATACGCAGTATTTT. The resulting protein is CATSRFPLTDTQYF.